Following are 22 T cell receptor beta chains from one sample sequenced in a study of shared clonotypes between healthy human individuals. Assay: immunoSEQ multiplex PCR; the TCRdb copy retains only in-frame clones and omits some. The sample has approximately 640,000 clones, less than 95% seen once. The sequenced material came from memory CD8+ T cells from PBMCs. Subset noted: CD45RO+ cells pooled with CCR7-negative TemRA cells. Source of these receptors: a man aged 18 to 35 in good health. Some clones in this sample may be carry-over from other donors' samples.

This chain connects TRBV5-1 to TRBJ2-7; 9 bases match TRBD1. V was pared by 4 bases and J by 2 bases, with 7 bases of the junction left unmatched. This CDR3 spans 15 amino acids. Germline V gene lookup returns CDR1 SGHRS and CDR2 YFSETQ. Here the CDR3 reads CASSLTGDRAYEQYF. The CDR3, as DNA: TGCGCCAGCAGCCTGACGGGGGACAGGGCCTACGAGCAGTACTTC.

The chain recombines TRBV4-1 with TRBJ2-7; weak D call: TRBD2 (6 bases). Per the germline V gene, CDR1 is MGHRA and CDR2 is YSYEKL. The V and J ends lost 0 bases and 1 base respectively, with 13 bases between them. The CDR3 is made up of 16 amino acids. This CDR3 reads CASSQDTEEGSYEQYF. The DNA of the CDR3 is TGCGCCAGCAGCCAAGATACCGAGGAGGGGTCCTACGAGCAGTACTTC.

In its sample, this clone was seen once. The V call is TRBV27, the J call TRBJ2-7; 13 bases match TRBD2. Germline assignment: CDR1 MNHEY and CDR2 SMNVEV (reference sequence). Trimming took 5 bases from V and 5 from J; bases not matched to a gene: 6. The CDR3 runs 15 residues. Written as DNA, the CDR3 is TGTGCCAGCAGTCCCACTAGCGGGAGGGCCCACGAGCAGTACTTC. It is translated as CASSPTSGRAHEQYF.

The sample holds a few counts of this clone. This chain joins TRBV28 and TRBJ2-2; 9 nucleotides line up with TRBD1. J was trimmed by 5 bases and V by 6 bases; bases with no gene match: 7. The CDR3 is 15 residues long. CDR1 MDHEN and CDR2 SYDVKM come from the germline V gene. In nucleotides, the CDR3 is TGTGCCAGCAGCACCGGGGACAGGGATACCGGGGAGCTGTTTTTT. Amino acid sequence: CASSTGDRDTGELFF.

The V and J genes are TRBV27 and TRBJ2-1; D perhaps matches TRBD1 (6 bases). The V end was cut by 5 bases, the J end by 0 bases, with 14 bases between. The germline gives CDR1 MNHEY, CDR2 SMNVEV (reference sequence). The CDR3 covers 16 residues. The CDR3 DNA is TGTGCCAGCAGTGGGGGCGAGTCGAGCTCCTACAATGAGCAGTTCTTC. Protein product: CASSGGESSSYNEQFF.

About this clone itself: The sample has other DNA sequences that encode this CDR3 too. The chain combines TRBV15 with TRBJ2-7; no firm D call. The germline V gene has CDR1 LNHNV and CDR2 YYDKDF (reference sequence). This CDR3 spans 15 amino acids. V lost 0 bases and J lost 0, with 9 bases in between. Here the CDR3 DNA reads TGTGCCACCAGCAGAGATCGCGGCAGCTCCTACGAGCAGTACTTC. Protein sequence: CATSRDRGSSYEQYF.

This chain connects TRBV18 to TRBJ2-2; TRBD1 is a possible D gene (5 bases). V was cut by 2 bases and J by 5 bases, with 9 bases left in between. Germline lookup yields CDR1 KGHSH and CDR2 LQKENI. CDR3 length: 14 amino acids. Here the CDR3 reads CASSPFRETGELFF. The CDR3 DNA is TGTGCCAGCTCACCATTCAGGGAAACCGGGGAGCTGTTTTTT.

This clone has a single count. The CDR3 bases are TGTGCCAGCAGCTTTGAGGGGGCGAGCAATCAGCCCCAGCATTTT. Amino acid sequence: CASSFEGASNQPQHF. The chain couples TRBV7-9 to TRBJ1-5; 7 bases are a match to TRBD1. The germline CDR1 and CDR2 sequences are SEHNR and FQNEAQ (reference sequence). The CDR3 loop spans 15 amino acids. V lost 3 bases and J lost 1; bases outside the gene matches: 3. The full variable domain, with the rest looked up from reference TRBV7-9 and TRBJ1-5, is DTGVSQNPRHKITKRGQNVTFRCDPISEHNRLYWYRQTLGQGPEFLTYFQNEAQLEKSRLLSDRFSAERPKGSFSTLEIQRTEQGDSAMYLCASSFEGASNQPQHFGDGTRLSIL.

V is TRBV19 and J is TRBJ2-1, with TRBD1 identical over 10 bases. Looked up from germline, CDR1 is LNHDA and CDR2 is SQIVND (reference sequence). The V gene end was trimmed by 7 bases and the J gene end by 6 bases; junction bases not matched to a gene: 9. The CDR3 spans 15 residues. In nucleotides, the CDR3 is TGTGCCAGTACCGCCGGACAGGGGGGAAGCAATGAGCAGTTCTTC. This sequence encodes CASTAGQGGSNEQFF. Full variable domain (outside the CDR3, taken from reference TRBV19 and TRBJ2-1): DGGITQSPKYLFRKEGQNVTLSCEQNLNHDAMYWYRQDPGQGLRLIYYSQIVNDFQKGDIAEGYSVSREKKESFPLTVTSAQKNPTAFYLCASTAGQGGSNEQFFGPGTRLTVL.

The chain combines TRBV12-2 with TRBJ2-7; the table's D call TRBD1 went unverified against the DNA. TRBV12-2 has pseudogene status. The CDR3 is 14 amino acids. Written as DNA, the CDR3 is TGTGCAAGTCGCCAAGGGGGTAGGATTTACGAGCAGTACTTC. Translating it yields CASRQGGRIYEQYF.

With respect to this clone: The same CDR3 can be traced to other DNA sequences in this sample. The CDR3 DNA is TGCGCCAGCAGCTTGGGTGCAGGGGGGTACGAGCAGTACTTC. Translated, it gives CASSLGAGGYEQYF. This chain connects TRBV5-1 to TRBJ2-7, with D maybe TRBD1 (7 bases). This CDR3 has 14 amino acids. Trimming cost V 0 bases and J 4 bases, with 11 bases left between them. The germline V gene has CDR1 SGHRS and CDR2 YFSETQ.

This clone came up many times. The V and J genes are TRBV15 and TRBJ2-7; a weak D match, TRBD2 (6 bases). V lost 5 bases and J lost 6, with 17 bases in between. The germline V gene encodes CDR1 LNHNV and CDR2 YYDKDF (reference sequence). The CDR3 consists of 14 residues. DNA for the CDR3: TGTGCCACCAGCCCACCCCTGGGGGGTGCCGAGCAGTACTTC. This encodes CATSPPLGGAEQYF.

The rearrangement links TRBV7-2 to TRBJ2-3, with D tentatively TRBD2 (6 bases). The ends were cut back, 1 base at V and 0 bases at J, with 14 bases in the middle. Germline V gene sequence: CDR1 SGHTA, CDR2 FQGNSA. The CDR3 covers 17 residues. The CDR3 bases are TGTGCCAGCAGCTTAGGTTGGCGGGGATCTAGCACAGATACGCAGTATTTT. This sequence encodes CASSLGWRGSSTDTQYF.

The rearrangement uses TRBV18 and TRBJ2-3; TRBD2 is a possible D gene (5 bases). The CDR3 spans 14 residues. The V gene's germline CDR1 is KGHSH and CDR2 LQKENI. Between the trimmed V and J ends, which lost 3 bases and 2 bases, there was a span of 9 bases. For the CDR3, the DNA is TGTGCCAGCTCACCGGCGGAGGTCACAGATACGCAGTATTTT. This gives the protein CASSPAEVTDTQYF.

The V and J genes are TRBV6-1 and TRBJ2-3; D gene uncertain. V was cut by 6 bases and J by 6 bases, with 16 bases left in between. The CDR3 totals 14 residues. Germline lookup yields CDR1 MNHNS and CDR2 SASEGT. The DNA of the CDR3 is TGTGCCAGCAGCTCCGATATTCCAGCGGATACGCAGTATTTT. Translated, it gives CASSSDIPADTQYF.

The genes are TRBV7-2 and TRBJ2-3; 12 positions match TRBD2. This CDR3 contains 19 residues. Trimming removed 6 bases from V and 4 bases from J; junction bases left unmatched: 17. CDR1 and CDR2 from the germline V gene are SGHTA and FQGNSA. CDR3 residues: CASSHPSKTSGRVADTQYF. The CDR3 DNA reads TGTGCCAGCAGTCATCCCTCAAAGACTAGCGGGAGAGTTGCAGATACGCAGTATTTT.

The J gene is TRBJ1-5, the V gene TRBV19, with D uncertain. Germline V gene lookup returns CDR1 LNHDA and CDR2 SQIVND (reference sequence). This CDR3 has 17 amino acids. V was pared by 11 bases and J by 0 bases, with 23 bases between. The CDR3 here is CAPVRTAFFYSNQPQHF. DNA of the CDR3: TGTGCCCCTGTTAGGACGGCCTTTTTCTATAGCAATCAGCCCCAGCATTTT.

The chain joins TRBV4-1 to TRBJ2-7; D is possibly TRBD1 or TRBD2 (5 bases each). The CDR3 is 15 amino acids. Germline lookup yields CDR1 MGHRA and CDR2 YSYEKL. Trimming cost V 3 bases and J 0 bases, with 12 bases left between them. The chain's CDR3 is CASSHGTFSSYEQYF. The CDR3, as DNA: TGCGCCAGCAGCCATGGGACGTTTTCCTCCTACGAGCAGTACTTC.

The chain carries TRBV7-8 and TRBJ2-7; TRBD1 or TRBD2 may be the D gene (5 bases each). There are 13 residues in the CDR3. Germline CDR1 reads SGHVS; CDR2 reads FQNEAQ. V was shortened by 3 bases and J by 3 bases, with 9 bases between the two germline ends. This CDR3 is CASSFGGFYEQYF. CDR3 in DNA: TGTGCCAGCAGCTTTGGGGGTTTCTACGAGCAGTACTTC.

Comments on this clone: Its ends do not fully match the called genes, so a read error is possible. This CDR3 is also generated by other DNA sequences in the sample. The chain couples TRBV7-9 to TRBJ2-5, with D tentatively TRBD2 (6 bases). This CDR3 comprises 16 residues. Germline CDR1 SEHNR, CDR2 FQNEAQ (reference sequence). Here the CDR3 reads CASSYLVGRDLETQYF. The CDR3 bases are TGTGCCAGCAGCTACTTAGTAGGGCGGGATTTAGAGACTCAGTACTTC. Full variable domain (missing parts from reference TRBV7-9 and TRBJ2-5): DTGVSQNPRHKITKRGQNVTFRCDPISEHNRLYWYRQTLGQGPEFLTYFQNEAQLEKSRLLSDRFSAERPKGSFSTLEIQRTEQGDSAMYLCASSYLVGRDLETQYFGPGTRLLVL.

V is TRBV14 and J is TRBJ2-7, with 8 bases identical to TRBD2. This CDR3 is built from 17 residues. Per the germline V gene, CDR1 is SGHDN and CDR2 is FVKESK. The V gene end was trimmed by 0 bases and the J gene end by 3 bases; junction bases not matched to a gene: 10. CDR3 sequence (DNA): TGTGCCAGCAGCCAAGATCGGGGGGGGAATTCCGACTACGAGCAGTACTTC. Encoded protein: CASSQDRGGNSDYEQYF.

In DNA form, the CDR3 reads TGTGCCAGCAGCCAGGACCGCCGGGACATTCAGTACTTC. As protein: CASSQDRRDIQYF. This chain uses TRBV4-2 with TRBJ2-4; the D is unclear. With 3 bases removed from V and 8 bases from J, the gap between germline ends came to 11 bases. The CDR3 length is 13 residues. Germline-derived CDR1 and CDR2 are LGHNA and YNFKEQ.